This is a list of T cell receptor beta chains from one sample in a study of response to subunit inactivated influenza vaccine. TCRdb re-analysed the RT-PCR reads in MiXCR, keeping a single row per CDR3 protein. This table has 500,000 to 550,000 distinct CDR3 sequences, less than 8% appearing once. The input for sequencing was PBMCs from blood, taken approximately 25 months after vaccination. These TCRs come from a man in his fifties or sixties who received an inactivated influenza vaccine. Both conserved end residues are part of each CDR3. A D gene is named only where the DNA matches it firmly. Only some rows state a clone size, as once, few, many or a class for expanded clones.

d_call | j_call | clone_size | v_call | cdr3_length | cdr3_aa | cdr3_nt
TRBD2 | TRBJ2-7 | many | TRBV5-1 | 16 | CASSPGWLAGPLEQYF | TGCGCCAGCAGCCCCGGTTGGCTAGCGGGGCCCCTCGAGCAGTACTTC
. | TRBJ1-1 | many | TRBV10-3 | 13 | CAGSGGGDTEAFF | TGTGCCGGCTCCGGGGGCGGGGACACTGAAGCTTTCTTT
. | TRBJ2-1 | many | TRBV7-3 | 14 | CASSSLDDYNEQFF | TGTGCCAGCAGCTCCTTGGACGATTACAATGAGCAGTTCTTC
. | TRBJ2-3 | few | TRBV5-1 | 16 | CASSLGAGAGMDTQYF | TGCGCCAGCAGCTTAGGTGCGGGGGCAGGCATGGATACGCAGTATTTT
. | TRBJ1-5 | . | TRBV6-5 | 13 | CASSWRINQPQHF | TGTGCCAGCAGTTGGCGGATAAATCAGCCCCAGCATTTT
. | TRBJ2-5 | many | TRBV20-1 | 13 | CSAREAAKETQYF | TGCAGTGCCCGCGAGGCAGCAAAAGAGACCCAGTACTTC
TRBD1 | TRBJ2-7 | few | TRBV5-1 | 14 | CASSPGTGLDEQYF | TGCGCCAGCAGCCCCGGGACAGGGCTAGACGAGCAGTACTTC
. | TRBJ2-7 | few | TRBV28 | 14 | CASGFTGSTYEQYF | TGTGCCAGCGGCTTCACGGGTAGTACCTACGAGCAGTACTTC
. | TRBJ2-7 | few | TRBV5-1 | 13 | CASSFGGRYEQYF | TGCGCCAGCAGCTTTGGGGGGCGGTACGAGCAGTACTTC
TRBD2 | TRBJ2-3 | . | TRBV4-3 | 14 | CASSQDAGGYTQYF | TGCGCCAGCAGCCAAGATGCGGGGGGGTATACGCAGTATTTT
TRBD2 | TRBJ2-7 | few | TRBV11-2 | 14 | CASSLGTSLHEQYF | TGTGCCAGCAGCTTAGGGACTAGTTTACACGAGCAGTACTTC
. | TRBJ1-1 | . | TRBV15 | 14 | CATSRGRASPEAFF | TGTGCCACCAGCAGGGGCAGGGCGTCCCCTGAAGCTTTCTTT
. | TRBJ2-1 | many | TRBV7-6 | 17 | CASSRPRTLSSYNEQFF | TGTGCCAGCAGCCGTCCGAGAACGCTTAGCTCCTACAATGAGCAGTTCTTC
. | TRBJ2-6 | many | TRBV5-5 | 14 | CASSRVSGANVLTF | TGTGCCAGCAGCCGGGTGTCTGGGGCCAACGTCCTGACTTTC
TRBD2 | TRBJ2-1 | many | TRBV4-3 | 15 | CASSQAGLDYNEQFF | TGCGCCAGCAGCCAAGCGGGACTAGATTACAATGAGCAGTTCTTC
. | TRBJ2-7 | . | TRBV11-2 | 13 | CASSINRAHEQYF | TGTGCCAGCAGCATAAATAGGGCACACGAGCAGTACTTC
. | TRBJ2-3 | . | TRBV20-1 | 15 | CSARGVGGNTDTQYF | TGCAGTGCTAGAGGGGTAGGCGGTAACACAGATACGCAGTATTTT
. | TRBJ2-7 | many | TRBV25-1 | 17 | CASSARAGSNSNYEQYF | TGTGCCAGCAGCGCCCGGGCGGGTAGTAACTCGAACTACGAGCAGTACTTC
TRBD2 | TRBJ2-5 | few | TRBV7-9 | 16 | CASRMTSGRAQETQYF | TGTGCCAGCAGAATGACTAGCGGGAGGGCCCAAGAGACCCAGTACTTC
TRBD1 | TRBJ2-2 | . | TRBV5-1 | 16 | CASSNWTGRSAGELFF | TGCGCCAGCAGCAACTGGACAGGGCGATCGGCCGGGGAGCTGTTTTTT
. | TRBJ2-4 | few | TRBV5-1 | 15 | CASSPAATAKNIQYF | TGCGCCAGCAGCCCAGCGGCCACAGCGAAAAACATTCAGTACTTC
. | TRBJ1-2 | many | TRBV7-2 | 13 | CASSLQGLRGYTF | TGTGCCAGCAGCTTACAGGGCCTCCGGGGCTACACCTTC
TRBD1 | TRBJ1-1 | . | TRBV20-1 | 14 | CSARQGVMRTEAFF | TGCAGTGCTAGGCAGGGGGTGATGAGGACTGAAGCTTTCTTT
. | TRBJ1-1 | . | TRBV3-1 | 20 | CASSKGVQGYNAAGNTEAFF | TGTGCCAGCTCCAAGGGGGTCCAGGGGTATAATGCTGCGGGGAACACTGAAGCTTTCTTT
. | TRBJ1-1 | few | TRBV7-9 | 13 | CASSLRENGEAFF | TGTGCCAGCAGCTTACGGGAGAACGGTGAAGCTTTCTTT
. | TRBJ2-7 | few | TRBV5-5 | 15 | CASSSGYQVIREQYF | TGTGCCAGCAGCTCGGGATATCAGGTGATTCGCGAGCAGTACTTC
. | TRBJ2-7 | few | TRBV6-6 | 13 | CASMLREAYEQYF | TGTGCCAGCATGCTCAGGGAAGCCTACGAGCAGTACTTC
. | TRBJ2-3 | few | TRBV28 | 15 | CASTPSGGYTDTQYF | TGTGCCAGCACCCCCAGTGGGGGGTACACAGATACGCAGTATTTT
TRBD2 | TRBJ2-7 | many | TRBV6-1 | 15 | CASRPSGRFGYEQYF | TGTGCCAGCAGGCCTAGCGGGAGATTTGGCTACGAGCAGTACTTC
. | TRBJ1-2 | many | TRBV4-1 | 15 | CASSQLAGGNYGYTF | TGCGCCAGCAGCCAACTCGCCGGGGGTAACTATGGCTACACCTTC
TRBD2 | TRBJ2-1 | . | TRBV6-2/TRBV6-3 | 14 | CASRRGGTNNEQFF | TGTGCCAGCAGGCGCGGGGGGACAAACAATGAGCAGTTCTTC
. | TRBJ2-3 | many | TRBV12-3/TRBV12-4 | 15 | CASRTSRRSTDTQYF | TGTGCCAGCAGGACCTCGCGACGCAGCACAGATACGCAGTATTTT
. | TRBJ2-7 | many | TRBV20-1 | 13 | CSAIQGWDYEQYF | TGCAGTGCTATACAGGGCTGGGACTACGAGCAGTACTTC
. | TRBJ2-3 | . | TRBV2 | 11 | CASQTTDTQYF | TGTGCCAGCCAAACGACAGATACGCAGTATTTT
. | TRBJ2-1 | many | TRBV12-3/TRBV12-4 | 14 | CASSPLASTNEQFF | TGTGCCAGCAGTCCCCTCGCTAGTACCAATGAGCAGTTCTTC
. | TRBJ2-3 | few | TRBV29-1 | 14 | CSVDRAGRTDTQYF | TGCAGCGTTGACAGGGCGGGACGCACAGATACGCAGTATTTT
. | TRBJ1-4 | many | TRBV9 | 15 | CASSVKGSGNEKLFF | TGTGCCAGCAGCGTAAAAGGGTCGGGTAATGAAAAACTGTTTTTT
TRBD1 | TRBJ2-7 | few | TRBV10-3 | 13 | CAITGQGSYEQYF | TGTGCCATCACTGGACAGGGCAGTTACGAGCAGTACTTC
. | TRBJ1-3 | few | TRBV4-2 | 16 | CASSQGGRRSGNTIYF | TGTGCCAGCAGCCAGGGGGGACGGAGATCTGGAAACACCATATATTTT
. | TRBJ2-5 | once | TRBV5-1 | 16 | CASSLPADTYQETQYF | TGCGCCAGCAGCTTGCCAGCAGACACGTACCAAGAGACCCAGTACTTC
. | TRBJ1-1 | . | TRBV19 | 13 | CASTPTVNTEAFF | TGTGCCAGTACCCCGACAGTGAACACTGAAGCTTTCTTT
TRBD1 | TRBJ1-5 | few | TRBV27 | 15 | CASRPRQGLTQPQHF | TGTGCCAGCAGACCCCGACAGGGGTTAACTCAGCCCCAGCATTTT
. | TRBJ2-1 | few | TRBV5-1 | 16 | CASSPDQGGSYNEQFF | TGCGCCAGCAGCCCGGACCAGGGGGGGTCCTACAATGAGCAGTTCTTC
TRBD1 | TRBJ1-1 | few | TRBV4-3 | 13 | CASSQEQGLEAFF | TGCGCCAGCAGCCAAGAACAGGGGTTGGAAGCTTTCTTT
TRBD2 | TRBJ2-3 | few | TRBV6-2/TRBV6-3 | 16 | CASNHGLAGGGDTQYF | TGTGCCAGCAACCACGGACTAGCGGGAGGTGGAGATACGCAGTATTTT
. | TRBJ2-3 | few | TRBV5-1 | 15 | CASSRLEAVTDTQYF | TGCGCCAGCAGCCGCCTAGAAGCTGTGACAGATACGCAGTATTTT
TRBD1 | TRBJ2-7 | few | TRBV6-1 | 15 | CASNLEGQLSYEQYF | TGTGCCAGCAACCTCGAGGGACAGCTCTCCTACGAGCAGTACTTC
. | TRBJ2-7 | many | TRBV10-3 | 14 | CAISDPSSPYEQYF | TGTGCCATCAGTGATCCTAGCTCTCCCTACGAGCAGTACTTC
. | TRBJ2-7 | few | TRBV18 | 14 | CASSPTTNNYEQYF | TGTGCCAGCTCACCGACCACAAATAACTACGAGCAGTACTTC
TRBD2 | TRBJ2-1 | many | TRBV4-3 | 20 | CASSQRRGTSGITTYNEQFF | TGCGCCAGCAGCCAAAGACGAGGGACTAGCGGGATTACGACCTACAATGAGCAGTTCTTC
. | TRBJ2-1 | . | TRBV6-2/TRBV6-3 | 16 | CASSPYGLSSYNEQFF | TGTGCCAGCAGTCCTTACGGACTAAGCTCCTACAATGAGCAGTTCTTC
TRBD2 | TRBJ2-1 | many | TRBV28 | 19 | CASSSPVVAGGQRDNEQFF | TGTGCCAGCAGTTCCCCGGTCGTGGCGGGAGGACAACGAGACAATGAGCAGTTCTTC
. | TRBJ2-4 | many | TRBV7-2 | 12 | CASSVTKNIQYF | TGTGCCAGCAGCGTAACGAAAAACATTCAGTACTTC
TRBD2 | TRBJ2-4 | few | TRBV4-3 | 16 | CASSQESAGGKNIQYF | TGCGCCAGCAGCCAAGAATCAGCGGGAGGCAAAAACATTCAGTACTTC
TRBD2 | TRBJ2-3 | . | TRBV18 | 15 | CASSPGLGEADTQYF | TGTGCCAGCTCACCCGGACTAGGGGAGGCAGATACGCAGTATTTT
. | TRBJ1-2 | . | TRBV4-2 | 15 | CASSPNVAGHYGYTF | TGTGCCAGCAGCCCGAATGTGGCAGGGCACTATGGCTACACCTTC